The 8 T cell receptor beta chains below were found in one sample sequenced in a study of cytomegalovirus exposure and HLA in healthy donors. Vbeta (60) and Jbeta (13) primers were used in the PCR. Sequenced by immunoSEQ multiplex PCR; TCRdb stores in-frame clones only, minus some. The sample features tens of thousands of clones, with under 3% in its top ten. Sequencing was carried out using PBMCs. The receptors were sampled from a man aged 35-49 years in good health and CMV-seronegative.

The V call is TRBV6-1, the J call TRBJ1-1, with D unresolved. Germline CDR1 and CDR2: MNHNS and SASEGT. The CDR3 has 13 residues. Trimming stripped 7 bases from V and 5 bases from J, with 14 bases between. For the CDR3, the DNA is TGTGCCAGCACCCACAATCGGGGTACTGAAGCTTTCTTT. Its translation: CASTHNRGTEAFF.

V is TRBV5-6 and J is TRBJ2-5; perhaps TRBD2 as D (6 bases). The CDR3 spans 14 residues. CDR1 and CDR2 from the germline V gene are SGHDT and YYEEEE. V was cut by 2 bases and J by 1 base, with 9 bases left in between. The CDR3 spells CASSFGGIQETQYF. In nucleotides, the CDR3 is TGTGCCAGCAGCTTCGGAGGGATCCAAGAGACCCAGTACTTC.

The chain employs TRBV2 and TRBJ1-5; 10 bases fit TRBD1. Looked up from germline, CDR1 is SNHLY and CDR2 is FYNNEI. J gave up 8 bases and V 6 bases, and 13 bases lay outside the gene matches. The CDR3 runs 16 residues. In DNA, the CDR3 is TGTGCCAGCAGGTTAAATCTGGACAGGGGGGGAGAGCCCCAGCATTTT. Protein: CASRLNLDRGGEPQHF.

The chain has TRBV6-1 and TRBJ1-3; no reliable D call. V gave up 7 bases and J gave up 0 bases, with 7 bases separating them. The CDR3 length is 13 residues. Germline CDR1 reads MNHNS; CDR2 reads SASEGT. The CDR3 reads CASTSPSGNTIYF. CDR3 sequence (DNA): TGTGCCAGCACGAGCCCCTCTGGAAACACCATATATTTT.

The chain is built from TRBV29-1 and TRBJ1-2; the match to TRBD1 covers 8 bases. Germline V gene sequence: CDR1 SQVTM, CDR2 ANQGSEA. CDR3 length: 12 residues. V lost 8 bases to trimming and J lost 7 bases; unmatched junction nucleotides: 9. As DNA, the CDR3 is TGCAGCATAACACAGGGGGGGACTGGCTACACCTTC. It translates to CSITQGGTGYTF.

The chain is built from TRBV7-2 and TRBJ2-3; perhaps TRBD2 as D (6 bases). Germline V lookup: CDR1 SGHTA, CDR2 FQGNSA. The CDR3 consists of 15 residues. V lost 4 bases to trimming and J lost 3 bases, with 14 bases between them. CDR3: CASSSGTPKTDTQYF. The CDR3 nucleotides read TGTGCCAGCAGCTCCGGGACTCCAAAGACAGATACGCAGTATTTT. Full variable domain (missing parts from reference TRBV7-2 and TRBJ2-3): GAGVSQSPSNKVTEKGKDVELRCDPISGHTALYWYRQSLGQGLEFLIYFQGNSAPDKSGLPSDRFSAERTGGSVSTLTIQRTQQEDSAVYLCASSSGTPKTDTQYFGPGTRLTVL.

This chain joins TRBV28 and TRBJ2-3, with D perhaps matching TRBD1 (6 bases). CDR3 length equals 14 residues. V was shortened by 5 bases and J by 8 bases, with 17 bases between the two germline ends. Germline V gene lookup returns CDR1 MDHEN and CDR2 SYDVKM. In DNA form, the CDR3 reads TGTGCCAGCAGTACCAAACAGGGTATGGGTACGCAGTATTTT. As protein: CASSTKQGMGTQYF.

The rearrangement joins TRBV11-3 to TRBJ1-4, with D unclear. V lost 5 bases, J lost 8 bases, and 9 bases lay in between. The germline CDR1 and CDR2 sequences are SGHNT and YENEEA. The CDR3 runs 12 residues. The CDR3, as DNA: TGTGCCAGCAGCCCATCGGGGGAAAAACTGTTTTTT. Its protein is CASSPSGEKLFF.